This paragraph covers one T cell receptor beta chain sequence. Its antigen specificity is not known. No base quality information exists; no much larger clone differs at one position. The first patient joined ICON in the first half of 2016, and enrollment wrapped up when the last patient was enrolled in September 2018. In a subcohort of about 76 patients, fresh tumor and matched uninvolved tissue were collected for in-depth immune analyses, with TCR sequencing among those analyses. DNA for TCR sequencing was isolated from bulk tissue, and no cell sorting was done. TCR sequencing with the immunoSEQ assay provided the T-cell fraction in tumor and uninvolved lung tissue. The paper's processing steps were these. To analyze survival, patients were divided into a high T-cell fraction group (upper tertile) and a low T-cell fraction group (lower two tertiles), and the two groups were compared using a log-rank test. A signed-rank test was used to test differences in T-cell fraction between paired tumor and uninvolved lung samples. Entries here come from immuneACCESS through TCRdb and include only in-frame sequences with V and J called. Some clones fail to appear in such tables; in the studies checked, an unresolved V gene covers under half of the shortfall, and the cause of the remainder is unknown. For V, J and clone size, that table is used; D and trimming come from the DNA. The sample includes several thousand clones, with approximately 71% observed a single time. Of the sample, roughly an eighth is held by the ten largest clones.

The germline V gene encodes CDR1 DFQATT and CDR2 SNEGSKA (reference sequence). V was cut back by 5 bases and J by 6 bases, leaving a gap of 10 bases between them. The CDR3 spans 11 residues, from the cysteine through the phenylalanine. The entry retains the CDR3 DNA only, 33 bases that are in frame from base 1. This sample stems from a study of tumor-infiltrating lymphocytes in localized non-small cell lung cancer (dated by TCRdb to the early 2020s). With respect to the entire study: Several histologies were represented in the cohort, which also included both smokers and never-smokers as well as patients whose samples were collected after neoadjuvant chemotherapy. From each patient came resected tumor tissue plus uninvolved lung tissue from that same patient, and the uninvolved lung tissue was described as non-adjacent to the tumor. The same patients underwent several integrated assays, with TCR sequencing performed together with flow cytometry, multiplex immunofluorescence, RNA-seq, exome sequencing and proteomics. The overall ICON cohort was composed of roughly 150 surgical patients with localized non-small cell lung cancer whose tumors were resected. A total of 55 or so patients were included in the paired tumor versus uninvolved lung comparison of immunoSEQ T-cell fraction.

The study at large found these results: Different pieces of the same tissue were used for different assays, so technical variation could not be separated from intratumor heterogeneity. TCR-derived T-cell fraction did not differ between the flow cytometry-defined immunotypes IM1 (good prognosis) and IM2 (poor prognosis). Since assay coverage differed from patient to patient depending on how much tissue was available, TCR sequencing was done for only a subset of the cohort. Tumor T-cell fraction from TCR sequencing was not associated with recurrence-free survival (p = 0.61). Consistent with immunofluorescence CD3 counts, TCRbeta sequencing supported greater T cell infiltration in tumors than in uninvolved lung tissue.

Sequencing used lung tumor tissue. This TCR came from a human donor with non-small cell lung cancer. Recombination linked TRBV20-1 to TRBJ1-2; possibly the D gene is TRBD1, per 5 matching bases. The CDR3 is CSAWDGNGYTF. The nucleotide sequence is given as TGCAGTGCTTGGGACGGCAATGGCTACACCTTC.